The source of this T cell receptor (beta chain) is a study of T cells in Graves' hyperthyroidism and ophthalmopathy. TCR beta CDR3 region amplification was performed from RNA transcripts. Initially, a first-round RT-PCR of the TCR CDR3 employed the HTBI primer set. MiXCR, run by TCRdb on the multiplex PCR reads, gives a single entry per CDR3 protein. There are roughly 700,000 distinct CDR3 sequences in the sample; roughly a sixth occur only once, and around 16% lies in the top ten. CDR1 and CDR2 (germline): DFQATT, SNEGSKA (reference sequence). V was pared by 1 base and J by 1 base, with 10 bases between. This CDR3 is 15 amino acids long.

The gene calls are TRBV20-1 and TRBJ2-2; D may correspond to TRBD1 or TRBD2 (5 bases each). The specimen sequenced was blood. The receptor comes from a man in his forties or fifties with Graves' hyperthyroidism. The CDR3 DNA sequence: TGCAGTGCTAGAGTATTTGGGGGGAACACCGGGGAGCTGTTTTTT. It encodes CSARVFGGNTGELFF.